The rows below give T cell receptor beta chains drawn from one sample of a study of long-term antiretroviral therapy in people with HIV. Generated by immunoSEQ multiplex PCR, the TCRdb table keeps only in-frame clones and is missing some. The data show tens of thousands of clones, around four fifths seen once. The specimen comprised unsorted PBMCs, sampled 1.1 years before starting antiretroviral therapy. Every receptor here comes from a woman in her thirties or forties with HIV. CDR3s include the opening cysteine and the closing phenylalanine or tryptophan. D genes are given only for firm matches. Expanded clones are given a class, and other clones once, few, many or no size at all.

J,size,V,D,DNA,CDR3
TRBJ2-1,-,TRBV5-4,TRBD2,TGTGCCAGCAGCCCAGCGGGGGGGCAGAATGAGCAGTTCTTC,CASSPAGGQNEQFF
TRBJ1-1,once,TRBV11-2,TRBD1,TGTGCCAGCAGCTTAGTGGGACAGAGGGCTTTCTTT,CASSLVGQRAFF
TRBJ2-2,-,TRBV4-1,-,TGCGCCAGCAGCCCTTTGCTCGGAACCGGGGAGCTGTTTTTT,CASSPLLGTGELFF
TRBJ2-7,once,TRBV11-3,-,TGTGCCAGCAGCTTAGAGGAGGGCGAGCAGTACTTC,CASSLEEGEQYF
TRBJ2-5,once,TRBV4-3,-,TGCGCCAGCAGCCAAAGTTCCGGGACCGGAGAGACCCAGTACTTC,CASSQSSGTGETQYF
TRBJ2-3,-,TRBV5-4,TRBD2,TGTGCCAGCAGCCTAGCGGGAGGGACAGATACGCAGTATTTT,CASSLAGGTDTQYF
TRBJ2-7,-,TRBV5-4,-,TGTGCCAGCAGCTTGGCCATCGGGACTGTCGCCAACGAGCAGTACTTC,CASSLAIGTVANEQYF
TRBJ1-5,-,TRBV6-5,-,TGTGCCAGCAGTCGGGCTGGCAATCAGCCCCAGCATTTT,CASSRAGNQPQHF
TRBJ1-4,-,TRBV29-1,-,TGCAGCGTTGAAGATGATGAGGGGGGAAAACTGTTTTTT,CSVEDDEGGKLFF
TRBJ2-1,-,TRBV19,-,TGTGCCAGTAGTATCGGGCACCTCAATGAGCAGTTCTTC,CASSIGHLNEQFF
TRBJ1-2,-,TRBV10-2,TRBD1,TGCGCCAGCAGTGAAGCTGGGACAGGGGACGGCTACACCTTC,CASSEAGTGDGYTF
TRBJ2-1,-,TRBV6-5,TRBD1,TGTGCCAGCAGTTACTCATCGGGACAGGGTGGGCAGTTCTTC,CASSYSSGQGGQFF
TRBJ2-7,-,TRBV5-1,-,TGCGCCAGCAGCTTGGAGGCGGCCCCTGAGTACTTC,CASSLEAAPEYF
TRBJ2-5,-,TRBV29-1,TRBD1,TGCAGCGGGAACCGGGACAGGGGAGAAGAGACCCAGTACTTC,CSGNRDRGEETQYF
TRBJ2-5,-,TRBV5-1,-,TGCGCCAGCAGCTTGATGGAGACCCAGTACTTC,CASSLMETQYF
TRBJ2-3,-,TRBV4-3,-,TGCGCCAGCAGCCAAGACGGTCGCGGAGATACGCAGTATTTT,CASSQDGRGDTQYF
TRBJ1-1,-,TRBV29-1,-,TGCAGCGTTGAAGATCGAGTGAACACTGAAGCTTTCTTT,CSVEDRVNTEAFF
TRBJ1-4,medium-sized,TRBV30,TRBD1,TGTGCCTGGAGGGGGACAGTCCTTAATGAAAAACTGTTTTTT,CAWRGTVLNEKLFF
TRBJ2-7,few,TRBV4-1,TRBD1,TGCGCCAGCAGCCGGACCGTGACAGGGTTCTACGAGCAGTACTTC,CASSRTVTGFYEQYF
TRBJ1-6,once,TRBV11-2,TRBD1,TGTGCCAGCAGCCGGGCGACAGGGGTGTGGGATTCACCCCTCCACTTT,CASSRATGVWDSPLHF
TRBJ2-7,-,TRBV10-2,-,TGCGCCAGCAGTGAGTCCCGGGGAACCTACGAGCAGTACTTC,CASSESRGTYEQYF
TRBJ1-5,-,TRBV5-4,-,TGTGCCAGCAGCTTGAGAATCGGGACTTCGAATCAGCCCCAGCATTTT,CASSLRIGTSNQPQHF
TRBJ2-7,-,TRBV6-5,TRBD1,TGTGCCAGCAGTTCTACCTTACCGGGACAGGGCTACGAGCAGTACTTC,CASSSTLPGQGYEQYF
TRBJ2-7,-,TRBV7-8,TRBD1,TGTGCCAGCAGCCCGGACAGGGGATCATCGAGCTCCTACGAGCAGTACTTC,CASSPDRGSSSSYEQYF
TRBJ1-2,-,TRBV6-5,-,TGTGCCAGCAGTTACTCGATCTCGGGGAGGGCTGGTGGCTACACCTTC,CASSYSISGRAGGYTF
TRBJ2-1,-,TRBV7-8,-,TGTGCCAGCAGCTTCTCCTACAATGAGCAGTTCTTC,CASSFSYNEQFF
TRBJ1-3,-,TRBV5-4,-,TGTGCCAGCAGCTTGGGTCCTCTGGGCGGTGGAAACACCATATATTTT,CASSLGPLGGGNTIYF
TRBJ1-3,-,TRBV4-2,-,TGTGCCAGCAGCCAAGATAGGGGGGCCATCGGCTCTGGAAACACCATATATTTT,CASSQDRGAIGSGNTIYF
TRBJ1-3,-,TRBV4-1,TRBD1,TGCGCCAGCAGCCAAGTCCCGACAGGGGGTATGGCTGGAAACACCATATATTTT,CASSQVPTGGMAGNTIYF
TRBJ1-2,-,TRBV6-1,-,TGTGCCAGCAGTCCCCCCAACTATGGCTACACCTTC,CASSPPNYGYTF
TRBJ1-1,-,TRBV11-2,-,TGTGCCAGCAGCTTAGGCCTCCAGGGTGAAGCTTTCTTT,CASSLGLQGEAFF
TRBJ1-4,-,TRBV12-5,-,TGTGCTAGTGGTTTGGCGAACAGGGCAACTAATGAAAAACTGTTTTTT,CASGLANRATNEKLFF
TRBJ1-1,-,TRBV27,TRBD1,TGTGCCAGCAGACAGGGGTTTTACACTGAAGCTTTCTTT,CASRQGFYTEAFF
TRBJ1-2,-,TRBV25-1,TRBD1,TGTGCCAGCAGTGACTCCGGGACAGGCTATGGCTACACCTTC,CASSDSGTGYGYTF
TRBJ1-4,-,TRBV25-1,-,TGTGCCAGCAGTGTCCCGGCGGCTGAAAAACTGTTTTTT,CASSVPAAEKLFF
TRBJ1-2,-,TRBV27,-,TGTGCCACCTCAGCCAGACAGGCATTCTATGGCTACACCTTC,CATSARQAFYGYTF
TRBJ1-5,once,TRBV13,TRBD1,TGTGCCAGCAGCTCCAGGGGGAGAGGGAGCAATCAGCCCCAGCATTTT,CASSSRGRGSNQPQHF
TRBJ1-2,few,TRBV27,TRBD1,TGTGCCAGCCGACGAACAGGGGGCTACTATGGCTACACCTTC,CASRRTGGYYGYTF
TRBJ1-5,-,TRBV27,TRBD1,TGTGCCAGCAGTCTCACAGGGGGGGGTCAGCCCCAGCATTTT,CASSLTGGGQPQHF
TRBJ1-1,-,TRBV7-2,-,TGTGCCAGCAGTTTGAGTACAGGGTTTGAAGCTTTCTTT,CASSLSTGFEAFF